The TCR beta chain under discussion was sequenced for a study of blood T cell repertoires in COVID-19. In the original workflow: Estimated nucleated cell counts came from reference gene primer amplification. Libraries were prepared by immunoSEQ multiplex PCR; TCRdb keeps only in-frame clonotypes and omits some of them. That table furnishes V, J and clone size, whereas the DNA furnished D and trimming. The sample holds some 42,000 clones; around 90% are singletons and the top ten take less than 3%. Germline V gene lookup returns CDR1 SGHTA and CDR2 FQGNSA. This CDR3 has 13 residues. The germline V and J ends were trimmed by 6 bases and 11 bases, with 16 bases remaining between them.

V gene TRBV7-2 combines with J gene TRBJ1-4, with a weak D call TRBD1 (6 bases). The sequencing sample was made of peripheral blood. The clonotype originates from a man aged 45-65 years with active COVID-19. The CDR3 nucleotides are TGTGCCAGCAGTTCGACCGTCAGGGGTAAACTGTTTTTT. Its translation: CASSSTVRGKLFF.